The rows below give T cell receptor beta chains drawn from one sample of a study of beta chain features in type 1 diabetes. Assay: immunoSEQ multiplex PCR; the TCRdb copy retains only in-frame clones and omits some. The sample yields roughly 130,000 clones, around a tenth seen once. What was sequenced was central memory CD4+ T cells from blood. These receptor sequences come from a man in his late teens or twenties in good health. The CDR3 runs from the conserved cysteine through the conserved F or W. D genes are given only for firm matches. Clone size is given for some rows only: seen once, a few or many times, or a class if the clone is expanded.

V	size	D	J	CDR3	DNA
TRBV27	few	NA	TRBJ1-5	CASSFRARNQPQHF	TGTGCCAGCAGTTTCAGGGCTCGCAATCAGCCCCAGCATTTT
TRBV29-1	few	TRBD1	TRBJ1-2	CSVQSDRGYGYTF	TGCAGCGTCCAGAGTGACAGGGGCTATGGCTACACCTTC
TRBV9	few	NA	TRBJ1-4	CASSPGATNEKLFF	TGTGCCAGCAGCCCAGGGGCAACTAATGAAAAACTGTTTTTT
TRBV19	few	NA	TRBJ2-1	CASSIWVASSYNEQFF	TGTGCCAGTAGTATCTGGGTAGCGTCGTCTTACAATGAGCAGTTCTTC
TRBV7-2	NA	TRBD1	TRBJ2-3	CASSRRTGDHTDTQYF	TGTGCCAGCAGCCGGCGGACAGGGGACCACACAGATACGCAGTATTTT
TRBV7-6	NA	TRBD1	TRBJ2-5	CASSLVPGGETQYF	TGTGCCAGCAGCCTTGTCCCAGGGGGTGAGACCCAGTACTTC
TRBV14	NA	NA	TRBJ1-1	CASSQSGPEAFF	TGTGCCAGCAGCCAAAGCGGGCCTGAAGCTTTCTTT
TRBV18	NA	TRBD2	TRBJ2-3	CASSPGLAGGPVDTQYF	TGTGCCAGCTCACCTGGACTAGCGGGGGGGCCGGTAGATACGCAGTATTTT
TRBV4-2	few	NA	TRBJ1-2	CASSPGLPTNYGYTF	TGTGCCAGCAGCCCCGGTCTCCCCACTAACTATGGCTACACCTTC
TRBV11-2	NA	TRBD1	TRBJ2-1	CASSERTGQGANEQFF	TGTGCCAGCAGCGAACGTACGGGACAGGGGGCCAATGAGCAGTTCTTC
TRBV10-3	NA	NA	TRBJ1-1	CAIRGGEWAEAFF	TGTGCCATCAGGGGAGGGGAGTGGGCTGAAGCTTTCTTT
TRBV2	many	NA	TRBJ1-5	CASSLAEGRDQPQHF	TGTGCCAGCAGCTTGGCGGAGGGGAGGGATCAGCCCCAGCATTTT
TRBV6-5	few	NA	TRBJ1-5	CASSSRKAGNQPQHF	TGTGCCAGCAGTTCCCGGAAGGCGGGCAATCAGCCCCAGCATTTT
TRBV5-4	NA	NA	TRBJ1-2	CASSLGRQNYGYTF	TGTGCCAGCAGCTTGGGTCGTCAGAACTATGGCTACACCTTC
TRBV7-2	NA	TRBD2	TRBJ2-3	CASSLSPSGGADTQYF	TGTGCCAGCAGCTTATCCCCTAGCGGGGGGGCTGATACGCAGTATTTT
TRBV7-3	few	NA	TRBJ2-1	CASSLSREREQFF	TGTGCCAGCAGCTTATCCAGGGAACGGGAGCAGTTCTTC
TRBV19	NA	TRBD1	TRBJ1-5	CASRRQGDGSNQPQHF	TGTGCCAGTAGAAGACAGGGGGATGGAAGCAATCAGCCCCAGCATTTT
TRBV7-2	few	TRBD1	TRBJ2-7	CASSKDRGPGEQYF	TGTGCCAGCAGCAAAGACAGGGGCCCCGGCGAGCAGTACTTC
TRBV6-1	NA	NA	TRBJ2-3	CASSERVEEGYF	TGTGCCAGCAGTGAACGGGTGGAGGAAGGGTATTTT
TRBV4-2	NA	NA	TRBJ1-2	CASSQEGTGGLNYGYTF	TGTGCCAGCAGCCAAGAGGGTACAGGAGGGCTCAACTATGGCTACACCTTC
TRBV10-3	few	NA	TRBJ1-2	CAISESKGKRDYGYTF	TGTGCCATCAGTGAGTCGAAGGGCAAGCGGGACTATGGCTACACCTTC
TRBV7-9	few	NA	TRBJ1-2	CASSPNGYTF	TGTGCCAGCAGCCCCAATGGCTACACCTTC
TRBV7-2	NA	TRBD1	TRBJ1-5	CASSLGRTGGNQPQHF	TGTGCCAGCAGCTTAGGGCGGACAGGGGGCAATCAGCCCCAGCATTTT
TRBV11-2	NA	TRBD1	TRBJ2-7	CASSLAGQGREQYF	TGTGCCAGCAGCTTAGCTGGACAGGGGAGAGAGCAGTACTTC
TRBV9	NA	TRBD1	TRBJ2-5	CASSVGDRGETQYF	TGTGCCAGCAGCGTAGGAGACAGGGGAGAGACCCAGTACTTC
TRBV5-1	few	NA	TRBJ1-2	CASSQREGSGYTF	TGCGCCAGCAGCCAACGGGAGGGCTCTGGCTACACCTTC
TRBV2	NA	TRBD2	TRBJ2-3	CASSEAMGSGGRDTQYF	TGTGCCAGCAGTGAAGCGATGGGGAGCGGGGGGCGAGATACGCAGTATTTT
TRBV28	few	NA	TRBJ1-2	CASTGSPGGGTYGYTF	TGTGCCAGCACGGGCAGCCCGGGGGGGGGTACTTATGGCTACACCTTC
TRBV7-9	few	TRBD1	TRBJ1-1	CASSPRQGDTEAFF	TGTGCCAGCAGCCCCCGACAGGGAGACACTGAAGCTTTCTTT
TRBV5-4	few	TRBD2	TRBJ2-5	CASSWGSLRGAGETQYF	TGTGCCAGCAGCTGGGGGAGTTTGCGGGGGGCGGGAGAGACCCAGTACTTC
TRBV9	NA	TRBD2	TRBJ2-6	CASSVGGSSGANVLTF	TGTGCCAGCAGCGTAGGCGGGAGCTCTGGGGCCAACGTCCTGACTTTC
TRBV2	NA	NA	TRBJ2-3	CASGRTGLSTDTQYF	TGTGCCAGCGGGAGGACTGGCCTGAGCACAGATACGCAGTATTTT
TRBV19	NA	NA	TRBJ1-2	CASSIPGTLYGYTF	TGTGCCAGTAGTATACCGGGAACCCTCTATGGCTACACCTTC
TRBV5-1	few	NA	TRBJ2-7	CASSLAVGPSYEQYF	TGCGCCAGCAGCTTGGCCGTGGGCCCCTCCTACGAGCAGTACTTC
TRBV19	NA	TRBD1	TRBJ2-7	CASSIGDRGEQYF	TGTGCCAGTAGTATAGGTGACAGGGGCGAGCAGTACTTC
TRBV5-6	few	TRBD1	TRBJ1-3	CASSFLGQATGNTIYF	TGTGCCAGCAGCTTCCTCGGACAGGCAACTGGAAACACCATATATTTT
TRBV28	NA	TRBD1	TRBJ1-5	CASSLGGTGNQPQHF	TGTGCCAGCAGTTTAGGGGGGACAGGGAACCAGCCCCAGCATTTT
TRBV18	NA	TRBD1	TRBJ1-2	CASSPGQGVSGYTF	TGTGCCAGCTCACCGGGACAGGGGGTCTCTGGCTACACCTTC
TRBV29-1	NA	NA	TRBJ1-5	CSPGWWQKFPQPQHF	TGCAGCCCGGGGTGGTGGCAGAAGTTTCCTCAGCCCCAGCATTTT